The 8 T cell receptor beta chains in this list originate from one sample, sequenced in a study of early T cells in non-severe SARS-CoV-2 infection. TCRdb analysed the 5' RACE reads with MiXCR anew, one entry per CDR3 protein. The table has about 48,000 distinct CDR3 sequences, about 7.4% seen once. The sequenced material came from whole blood. The receptors stem from an adult who was a healthcare worker with PCR-confirmed SARS-CoV-2 infection or an uninfected control (not recorded which).

The rearrangement joins TRBV2 to TRBJ2-3; TRBD1 aligns across 7 bases. The J call is doubtful: the DNA matches TRBJ1-5 better. The CDR3 spans 13 residues. Germline CDR1 and CDR2: SNHLY and FYNNEI. CDR3 sequence reads: CASNSGGTDTQHF. The CDR3 region has the DNA TGTGCCAGCAACAGCGGGGGGACAGATACGCAGCATTTT.

This clonotype was seen more than once but under ten times. V gene TRBV7-3 combines with J gene TRBJ2-3, with D uncertain. The germline V and J ends were trimmed by 5 bases and 0 bases, with 12 bases remaining between them. Germline V gene sequence: CDR1 SGHTA, CDR2 FQGTGA. CDR3 length: 15 residues. Here the CDR3 DNA reads TGTGCCAGCAGCGTCCCCATAGACAGCACAGATACGCAGTATTTT. Translation gives CASSVPIDSTDTQYF.

This clonotype was recorded many times. The chain recombines TRBV6-1 with TRBJ1-5; no reliable D call. V gave up 0 bases and J gave up 4 bases, with 7 bases separating them. The CDR3 is made up of 14 amino acids. The germline V gene encodes CDR1 MNHNS and CDR2 SASEGT. CDR3 DNA sequence: TGTGCCAGCAGTGAAGCGCTAGCTAATCAGCCCCAGCATTTT. The encoded protein is CASSEALANQPQHF.

A few counts support this clonotype. The rearrangement joins TRBV6-5 to TRBJ2-7; D perhaps matches TRBD2 (5 bases). Per germline, CDR1 MNHEY and CDR2 SVGAGI. The ends were cut back, 3 bases at V and 2 bases at J, with 11 bases in the middle. The CDR3 has 14 residues. CDR3 protein: CASSYKKGAYEQYF. The CDR3 DNA is TGTGCCAGCAGTTATAAAAAGGGAGCCTACGAGCAGTACTTC.

This clonotype has only a few counts. This chain links TRBV4-1 with TRBJ1-1, with D maybe TRBD1 (5 bases). The CDR3 is 16 amino acids. The V gene's germline CDR1 is MGHRA and CDR2 YSYEKL. The ends were cut back, 3 bases at V and 6 bases at J, with 20 bases in the middle. As DNA, the CDR3 is TGCGCCAGCAGCCAGACGGGAGGGGCCGGGCTCGCTGAAGCTTTCTTT. This translates into CASSQTGGAGLAEAFF.

This clonotype was detected ten times or more. The CDR3 DNA sequence: TGCGCCAGCAGTGGGGGCGACGTTGCAACTAATGAAAAACTGTTTTTT. Amino acids: CASSGGDVATNEKLFF. The chain employs TRBV10-2 and TRBJ1-4, with TRBD1 as a possible D gene (5 bases). V gave up 4 bases and J gave up 0 bases, with 12 bases separating them. This CDR3 is built from 16 residues. The germline V gene has CDR1 WSHSY and CDR2 SAAADI.

The CDR3, as DNA: TGTGCCAGTAGTATCGTCGGGACTAGCGGGGGTTCACGCAATGAGCAGTTCTTC. This codes for CASSIVGTSGGSRNEQFF. This chain uses TRBV19 with TRBJ2-1; 14 positions agree with TRBD2. CDR3 length equals 18 residues. Germline V CDR1 and CDR2: LNHDA, SQIVND (reference sequence). J gave up 6 bases and V 3 bases, and 10 bases lay outside the gene matches.

This clonotype was observed many times. This chain links TRBV28 with TRBJ2-3; 13 bases agree with TRBD2. V trimming: 3 bases; J trimming: 4 bases; junction bases outside the gene matches: 7. The germline V gene has CDR1 MDHEN and CDR2 SYDVKM. The CDR3 runs to 17 residues. The CDR3, as DNA: TGTGCCAGCAGTTTTTTACTAGCGGGGGGGATCGCAGATACGCAGTATTTT. Translation gives CASSFLLAGGIADTQYF.